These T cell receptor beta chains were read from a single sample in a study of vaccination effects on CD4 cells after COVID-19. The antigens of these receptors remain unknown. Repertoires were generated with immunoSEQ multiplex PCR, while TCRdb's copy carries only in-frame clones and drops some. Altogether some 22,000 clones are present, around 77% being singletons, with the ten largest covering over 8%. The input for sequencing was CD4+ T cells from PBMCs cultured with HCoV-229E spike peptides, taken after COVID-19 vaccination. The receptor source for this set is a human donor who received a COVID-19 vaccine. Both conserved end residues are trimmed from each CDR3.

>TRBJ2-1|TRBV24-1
ATSDTTGTGYPYDEQF
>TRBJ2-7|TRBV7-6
ASSLVDLRPSGGSYEQY
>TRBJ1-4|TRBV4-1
ASSHGIEKLF
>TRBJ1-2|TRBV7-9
ASSLGSLRGDYGYT
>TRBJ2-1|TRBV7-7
ASSPRMTGAGYNEQF
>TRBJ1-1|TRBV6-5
ASSPFLTANTEAF
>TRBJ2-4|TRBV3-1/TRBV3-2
ASSQGTGPQNIQY
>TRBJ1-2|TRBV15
ATSRDLGNYGYT
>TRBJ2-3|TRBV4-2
ASRNTDTQY
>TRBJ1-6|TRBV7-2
ASSLARGLDSPLH
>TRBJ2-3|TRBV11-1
ASSWPAGPSTDTQY
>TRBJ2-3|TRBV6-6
ASRTSADTQY
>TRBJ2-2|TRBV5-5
ASSLEISGTGRRGELF
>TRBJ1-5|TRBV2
ASSPTGSQPQH
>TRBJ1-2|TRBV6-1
ASSEETEMVYT
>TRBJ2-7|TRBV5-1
ASSLASKDRARQY
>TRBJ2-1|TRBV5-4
ASSRGTSGGARYGEQF
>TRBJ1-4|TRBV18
ASSGDRVEKLF
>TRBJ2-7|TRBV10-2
ASRDVGTGRPEQY
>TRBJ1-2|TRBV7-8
ASSPGGSNYGYT
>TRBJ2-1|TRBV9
ASSVATGGLYNEQF
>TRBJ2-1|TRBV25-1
ASSRQGSYNEQF
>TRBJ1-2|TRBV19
ASSTTPEGYGYT
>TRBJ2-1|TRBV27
ASSHYSSGRGNEQF
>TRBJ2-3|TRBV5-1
ASSLIDAGRTSGSTDTQY
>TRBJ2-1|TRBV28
ASTSPGTGGVEQF
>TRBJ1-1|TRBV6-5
ASNAGGGRSEAF
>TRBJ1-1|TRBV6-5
ASSYSIGAEAF
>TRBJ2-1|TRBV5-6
ASSFARQNEQF
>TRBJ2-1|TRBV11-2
ASFTPEQF
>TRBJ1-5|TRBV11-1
ASSLFYGGNQPQH
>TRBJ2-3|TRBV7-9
ASSFGDAASYTQY
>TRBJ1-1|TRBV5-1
ASSATYQIQNTEAF
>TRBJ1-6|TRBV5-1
ASSGGGSSYNSPLH
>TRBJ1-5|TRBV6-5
ASRGDQPQH
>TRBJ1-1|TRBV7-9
ASSHVGLMDEAF
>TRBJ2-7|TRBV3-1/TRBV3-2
ASSFPGQGAYEQY
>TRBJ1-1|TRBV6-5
ASSYGVWNTEAF
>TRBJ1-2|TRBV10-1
ASSETGGVNGYT
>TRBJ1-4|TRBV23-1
ASRYKPGTGVEKLF
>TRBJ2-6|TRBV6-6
ASSSSVMGGLKGANVLT
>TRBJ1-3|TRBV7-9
ASSRIRGRGNTIY
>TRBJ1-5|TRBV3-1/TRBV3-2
ASSQDGGKGNQPQH
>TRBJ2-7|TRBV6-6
ASSSPEQAYEQY
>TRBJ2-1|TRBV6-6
ASSRTSGRGSYNEQF
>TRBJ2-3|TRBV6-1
ASSEGPTQY
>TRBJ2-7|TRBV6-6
ASKLGTGTYEQY
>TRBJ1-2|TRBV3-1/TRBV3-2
ASRDNGANYGYT
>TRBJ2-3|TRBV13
ASSLGGDTQY
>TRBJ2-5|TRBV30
AWSYYFRTSGSQETQY
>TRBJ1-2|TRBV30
AWSLTVGYT
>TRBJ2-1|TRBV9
ASSVGVLYNEQF
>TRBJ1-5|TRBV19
ASSIVGGQGQPQH
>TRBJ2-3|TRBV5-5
ASSPPSREDTQY
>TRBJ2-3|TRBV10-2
ASSESFATDVDTQY
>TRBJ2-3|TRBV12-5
ASGLGLAGTTDTQY
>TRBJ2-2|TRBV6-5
ASSPLTSGELF